The 30 T cell receptor beta chains given below trace back to one sample, sequenced in a study of human T cells and chemical hapten exposure. Time point in this sample: patch test 1, 2 weeks after DPC sensitization. The treatment denotes: therapeutic diphenylcyclopropenone sensitization with weekly scalp DPC. TCRdb reprocessed the RACE reads via MiXCR and lists one record per CDR3 protein. Altogether about 120,000 distinct CDR3 sequences are present, 12% being singletons, with the ten largest covering 1.4%. Sequenced material: whole blood, taken in connection with sensitization to the hapten diphenylcyclopropenone (DPC). Receptors originate from a woman in her 50s with alopecia areata. Some clones in this sample may be carry-over from other donors' samples.

In its sample, this clonotype was seen many times. The J gene is TRBJ2-3, the V gene TRBV18; either TRBD1 or TRBD2 may supply D (5 bases each). This CDR3 contains 17 residues. Trimming stripped 3 bases from V and 2 bases from J, with 18 bases between. Germline CDR1 is KGHSH and CDR2 is LQKENI. The CDR3 loop reads CASSPAMGAGTTDTQYF. As DNA, the CDR3 is TGTGCCAGCTCACCGGCCATGGGCGCAGGGACCACAGATACGCAGTATTTT.

This clonotype was counted at least ten times. This chain connects TRBV6-1 to TRBJ1-2; D gene ambiguous. The CDR3 length is 15 residues. CDR1 is MNHNS and CDR2 is SASEGT in the germline V gene. Trimming stripped 7 bases from V and 0 bases from J, with 15 bases between. Written as DNA, the CDR3 is TGTGCCAGCACCTTCCTCCGGAACTCTAACTATGGCTACACCTTC. This encodes CASTFLRNSNYGYTF.

This clonotype was picked up a small number of times. J is TRBJ2-2 and V is TRBV15; possibly TRBD1 or TRBD2 for D (5 bases each). This CDR3 comprises 13 residues. V was pared by 5 bases and J by 7 bases, with 11 bases between. The germline V gene encodes CDR1 LNHNV and CDR2 YYDKDF (reference sequence). CDR3 nucleotides: TGTGCCACCAGCCCCCGGGACCACGGGGAGCTGTTTTTT. Amino acid sequence: CATSPRDHGELFF.

The sample holds many counts of this clonotype. The CDR3 coding sequence is TGTGCCAGCACCCCCCTCGGACACCTGAGGCACTATGGCTACACCTTC. The encoded protein is CASTPLGHLRHYGYTF. The chain links TRBV28 to TRBJ1-2; the D gene is possibly TRBD1 (5 bases). With 7 bases removed from V and 3 bases from J, the gap between germline ends came to 21 bases. In germline, CDR1 is MDHEN, CDR2 SYDVKM. The CDR3 extends over 16 amino acids.

The genes are TRBV20-1 and TRBJ1-5; 9 nucleotides align to TRBD1. The V and J ends lost 6 bases and 4 bases, in that order; junction bases with no gene match: 10. The CDR3 runs 15 residues. Germline CDR1 reads DFQATT; CDR2 reads SNEGSKA (reference sequence). The CDR3: CSAHRTGVFNQPQHF. As DNA, the CDR3 is TGCAGTGCACATAGGACAGGGGTCTTTAATCAGCCCCAGCATTTT.

This clonotype was counted between two and nine times. The gene calls are TRBV28 and TRBJ2-1; tentative D call: TRBD2 (5 bases). V was pared by 6 bases and J by 4 bases, with 7 bases between. The germline gives CDR1 MDHEN, CDR2 SYDVKM. The CDR3 has 12 residues. The CDR3 DNA sequence: TGTGCCAGCAGAACTAGTTACAATGAGCAGTTCTTC. It specifies CASRTSYNEQFF.

The chain employs TRBV28 and TRBJ1-6, with a possible D match to TRBD1 (6 bases). With 7 bases removed from V and 3 bases from J, the gap between germline ends came to 16 bases. From germline, CDR1 is MDHEN and CDR2 SYDVKM. The CDR3 is 16 amino acids. CDR3 loop: CASTQSGTLYNSPLHF. The CDR3 DNA follows: TGTGCCAGCACCCAATCGGGGACACTCTATAATTCACCCCTCCACTTT.

V is TRBV6-1 and J is TRBJ2-7; perhaps TRBD2 as D (5 bases). This CDR3 is 14 amino acids long. Looked up from germline, CDR1 is MNHNS and CDR2 is SASEGT. V gave up 3 bases and J gave up 7 bases, with 16 bases separating them. The CDR3 region has the DNA TGTGCCAGCAGTGACAGACTGCCACCGGGGGAGCAGTACTTC. Protein sequence: CASSDRLPPGEQYF.

This clonotype was seen many times. The chain joins TRBV20-1 to TRBJ1-2; tentatively, D is TRBD1 (5 bases). Trimming removed 4 bases at V and 8 bases at J, with 17 bases between. Germline V gene sequence: CDR1 DFQATT, CDR2 SNEGSKA (reference sequence). This CDR3 contains 13 residues. The CDR3 nucleotides read TGCAGTGCTATGGACACTGAAAGTCGGGGCTACACCTTC. This translates into CSAMDTESRGYTF.

This clonotype was counted many times. The rearrangement joins TRBV5-1 to TRBJ1-2, with a possible D match to TRBD1 (5 bases). This CDR3 spans 14 amino acids. From germline, CDR1 is SGHRS and CDR2 YFSETQ. Deletions cut 2 bases from V and 2 bases from J, with 10 bases between. The DNA for the CDR3 is TGCGCCAGCAGCTTAGATAACAGGAACTATGGCTACACCTTC. Translation gives CASSLDNRNYGYTF.

This clonotype was seen only a few times. The V gene is TRBV11-3, the J gene TRBJ2-1; 11 nucleotides agree with TRBD2. V shed 5 bases, J shed 3 bases, and the junction held 3 bases outside the gene matches. The CDR3 loop spans 15 amino acids. Germline V gene lookup returns CDR1 SGHNT and CDR2 YENEEA. The CDR3 loop is CASSPSGGHYNEQFF. CDR3 DNA: TGTGCCAGCAGCCCTAGCGGGGGGCACTACAATGAGCAGTTCTTC. Combining the CDR3 with reference TRBV11-3 and TRBJ2-1 gives the whole variable domain EAGVVQSPRYKIIEKKQPVAFWCNPISGHNTLYWYLQNLGQGPELLIRYENEEAVDDSQLPKDRFSAERLKGVDSTLKIQPAELGDSAVYLCASSPSGGHYNEQFFGPGTRLTVL.

V and J are TRBV10-2 and TRBJ2-5, with D tentatively TRBD2 (5 bases). The CDR3 is 12 residues long. In germline, CDR1 is WSHSY, CDR2 SAAADI. The V and J ends lost 8 bases and 5 bases respectively, with 12 bases between them. The CDR3 here is CASVGKEETQYF. CDR3 sequence (DNA): TGCGCCAGCGTCGGGAAAGAGGAGACCCAGTACTTC.

This clonotype showed up just once. The chain uses TRBV20-1 and TRBJ2-5; unclear D gene. V shed 3 bases and J shed 1 base, with 3 bases lying between them. This CDR3 spans 11 amino acids. Germline assignment: CDR1 DFQATT and CDR2 SNEGSKA (reference sequence). CDR3 loop: CSASGQETQYF. The DNA for the CDR3 is TGCAGTGCTAGCGGCCAAGAGACCCAGTACTTC.

The chain uses TRBV30 and TRBJ1-1; D is possibly TRBD1 (6 bases). The V end lost 0 bases, the J end lost 4 bases, and 18 bases lay between the germline ends. The germline gives CDR1 GTSNPN, CDR2 SVGIG (reference sequence). The CDR3 consists of 16 residues. CDR3 nucleotides: TGTGCCTGGAGTGTTCGGACAGCCCGAGACGGCACTGAAGCTTTCTTT. It encodes CAWSVRTARDGTEAFF.

This clonotype has just a few counts. CDR3 region: CASSPQTGIYEQYF. The CDR3 bases are TGTGCCAGCAGCCCCCAGACAGGGATCTACGAGCAGTACTTC. The chain is built from TRBV11-2 and TRBJ2-7; 7 bases agree with TRBD1. The length of the CDR3 is 14 residues. V lost 5 bases, J lost 3 bases, and 7 bases stayed unmatched. The germline gives CDR1 SGHAT, CDR2 FQNNGV. Full variable domain (outside the CDR3, taken from reference TRBV11-2 and TRBJ2-7): EAGVAQSPRYKIIEKRQSVAFWCNPISGHATLYWYQQILGQGPKLLIQFQNNGVVDDSQLPKDRFSAERLKGVDSTLKIQPAKLEDSAVYLCASSPQTGIYEQYFGPGTRLTVT.

V and J are TRBV11-2 and TRBJ2-7; tentative D call: TRBD2 (7 bases). This CDR3 has 14 residues. Trimming pared 3 bases from V and 2 bases from J, leaving 11 bases between. CDR1 and CDR2 (germline): SGHAT, FQNNGV. The CDR3 sequence is CASSLTGGPYEQYF. The CDR3 bases are TGTGCCAGCAGCTTGACCGGGGGGCCCTACGAGCAGTACTTC.

This clonotype was counted a few times. The CDR3 sequence is CASSLVGGAHDYGYTF. Here the CDR3 DNA reads TGTGCCAGCAGTTTGGTAGGGGGGGCGCATGACTATGGCTACACCTTC. The chain has TRBV28 and TRBJ1-2; D perhaps matches TRBD1 (6 bases). Trimming shortened V by 3 bases and J by 3 bases, and 17 bases separated the two germline ends. Germline CDR1 reads MDHEN; CDR2 reads SYDVKM. The CDR3 consists of 16 residues.

This clonotype was recorded at least ten times. The CDR3 DNA is TGTGCCAGCAGCTTATATGGCTCCTATGGCTACACCTTC. Translated, it gives CASSLYGSYGYTF. The V gene is TRBV11-2, the J gene TRBJ1-2; D not resolved. Germline V gene data show CDR1 as SGHAT and CDR2 as FQNNGV. The CDR3 spans 13 residues. The V end lost 2 bases, the J end lost 4 bases, and 8 bases lay between the germline ends.

The gene calls are TRBV28 and TRBJ1-2; D is uncertain. Trimming removed 7 bases at V and 2 bases at J, with 17 bases between. The germline CDR1 and CDR2 sequences are MDHEN and SYDVKM. CDR3 size: 15 residues. CDR3 nucleotide sequence: TGTGCCAGCAACTCCCCTCGAGGAGGGAACTATGGCTACACCTTC. It translates to CASNSPRGGNYGYTF.

The sample holds a few counts of this clonotype. The V gene is TRBV6-5, the J gene TRBJ2-7; D is unresolved. Germline CDR1 reads MNHEY; CDR2 reads SVGAGI. Trimming shortened V by 7 bases and J by 4 bases, and 8 bases separated the two germline ends. The CDR3 is 11 residues long. The CDR3 loop is CASTNRYEQYF. DNA of the CDR3: TGTGCCAGCACGAACCGGTACGAGCAGTACTTC.

This clonotype was counted many times. This rearrangement joins TRBV20-1 to TRBJ2-2; 7 positions agree with TRBD1. V shed 8 bases, J shed 0 bases, and the junction held 6 bases outside the gene matches. Germline lookup yields CDR1 DFQATT and CDR2 SNEGSKA (reference sequence). The CDR3 has 14 residues. This CDR3 is CSSQGQPNTGELFF. In nucleotides, the CDR3 is TGCAGTTCCCAGGGACAGCCGAACACCGGGGAGCTGTTTTTT.

This clonotype was counted at least ten times. V usage is TRBV11-2 and J usage is TRBJ2-5; D is ambiguous. Trimming took off 4 bases at V and 5 bases at J, with 8 bases between the two ends. The CDR3 has 12 amino acids. Germline loops: CDR1 SGHAT, CDR2 FQNNGV. The CDR3 is CASSSDGETQYF. In DNA form, the CDR3 reads TGTGCCAGCAGCTCGGACGGGGAGACCCAGTACTTC.

This clonotype was seen a handful of times. CDR3 DNA: TGTGCCAGCAGTCCAGGGGAGAAAGAGACCCAGTACTTC. Its translation is CASSPGEKETQYF. V usage is TRBV12-3 or TRBV12-4 and J usage is TRBJ2-5; possible D gene TRBD1, 6 bases. V was pared by 5 bases and J by 3 bases, with 10 bases between. The CDR3 consists of 13 residues.

This rearrangement joins TRBV2 to TRBJ1-1; tentative D call: TRBD1 (5 bases). Germline V gene sequence: CDR1 SNHLY, CDR2 FYNNEI. The CDR3 runs 13 residues. V dropped 4 bases and J dropped 3 bases, with 9 bases sitting between them. The CDR3, as DNA: TGTGCCAGCAGTGTGGCAGGGTACACTGAAGCTTTCTTT. It encodes CASSVAGYTEAFF.

This clonotype was found many times. The J gene is TRBJ1-6, the V gene TRBV5-5; no firm D call. The germline V and J ends were trimmed by 2 bases and 0 bases, with 12 bases remaining between them. CDR3 length: 17 amino acids. Looked up from germline, CDR1 is SGHKS and CDR2 is YYEKEE (reference sequence). CDR3: CASSFLGVSSYNSPLHF. CDR3 coding DNA: TGTGCCAGCAGCTTCCTTGGGGTCAGCTCCTATAATTCACCCCTCCACTTT.

Only a few counts were recorded for this clonotype. The chain couples TRBV5-1 to TRBJ1-6; D is ambiguous. The germline V gene encodes CDR1 SGHRS and CDR2 YFSETQ. The CDR3 is 14 amino acids. V was cut by 4 bases and J by 2 bases, with 7 bases left in between. The CDR3 DNA is TGCGCCAGCAGCCTCAGGACCTATAATTCACCCCTCCACTTT. Protein sequence: CASSLRTYNSPLHF.

The rearrangement joins TRBV9 to TRBJ2-5; D is perhaps TRBD1 (5 bases). V was trimmed by 0 bases and J by 2 bases, leaving 8 bases between them. This CDR3 is 14 amino acids long. Germline CDR1 reads SGDLS; CDR2 reads YYNGEE. The CDR3 DNA is TGTGCCAGCAGCGTAGACAGGTTACAAGAGACCCAGTACTTC. Translating gives CASSVDRLQETQYF.

J is TRBJ1-1 and V is TRBV12-3 or TRBV12-4, with D maybe TRBD1 (5 bases). The CDR3 runs to 14 residues. The V end lost 11 bases, the J end lost 4 bases, and 20 bases lay between the germline ends. In nucleotides, the CDR3 is TGTGCCTCCTATTCCCGCAGGGCGGGCACTGAAGCTTTCTTT. Translation gives CASYSRRAGTEAFF.

This clonotype was observed at least ten times. The J gene is TRBJ1-2, the V gene TRBV4-2; possible D gene TRBD1, 5 bases. Deletions cut 4 bases from V and 0 bases from J, with 9 bases between. CDR1 and CDR2 (germline): LGHNA, YNFKEQ. The CDR3 has 14 residues. The CDR3 loop reads CASSPGTANYGYTF. The CDR3 DNA reads as TGTGCCAGCAGCCCAGGGACGGCTAACTATGGCTACACCTTC.

CDR3 in amino acids: CASSPEGGNYGYTF. The DNA for the CDR3 is TGTGCCAGCTCACCAGAGGGAGGGAACTATGGCTACACCTTC. The chain links TRBV18 to TRBJ1-2; D not resolved. This CDR3 has 14 amino acids. Germline values: CDR1 KGHSH, CDR2 LQKENI. V lost 2 bases, J lost 2 bases, and 9 bases lay in between.